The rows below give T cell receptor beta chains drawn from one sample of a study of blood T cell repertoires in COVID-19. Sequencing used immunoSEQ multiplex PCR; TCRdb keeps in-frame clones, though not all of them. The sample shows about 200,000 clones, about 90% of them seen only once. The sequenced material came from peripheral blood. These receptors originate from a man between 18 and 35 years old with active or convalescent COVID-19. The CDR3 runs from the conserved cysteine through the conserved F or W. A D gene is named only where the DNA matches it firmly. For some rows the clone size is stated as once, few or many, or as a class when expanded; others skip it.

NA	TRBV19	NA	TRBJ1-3	CASRGDTGNTIYF	TGTGCCAGTAGGGGGGACACTGGAAACACCATATATTTT
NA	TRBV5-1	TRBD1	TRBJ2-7	CASSLLRTGDYEQYF	TGCGCCAGCAGCTTACTACGGACAGGAGACTACGAGCAGTACTTC
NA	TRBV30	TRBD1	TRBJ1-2	CAWSAGTGGLYGYTF	TGTGCCTGGAGTGCCGGGACAGGGGGCCTGTATGGCTACACCTTC
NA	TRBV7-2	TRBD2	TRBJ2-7	CASSRQPAGASNEQYF	TGTGCCAGCAGTCGACAGCCGGCGGGAGCCTCGAACGAGCAGTACTTC
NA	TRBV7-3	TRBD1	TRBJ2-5	CASSFSGTEQETQYF	TGTGCCAGCAGCTTTTCCGGGACAGAGCAAGAGACCCAGTACTTC
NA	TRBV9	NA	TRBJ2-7	CASSVGGPLLNEQYF	TGTGCCAGCAGCGTAGGGGGCCCACTCCTGAACGAGCAGTACTTC
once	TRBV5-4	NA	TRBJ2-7	CASSFSSRSSYEQYF	TGTGCCAGCAGCTTCAGTTCCCGGAGCTCCTACGAGCAGTACTTC
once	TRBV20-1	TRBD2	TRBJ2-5	CSASNLAGSLETQYF	TGCAGTGCTAGTAATCTAGCGGGATCGCTAGAGACCCAGTACTTC
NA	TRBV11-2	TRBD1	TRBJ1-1	CASSLEGQGIWNTEAFF	TGTGCCAGCAGCTTAGAGGGACAGGGGATTTGGAACACTGAAGCTTTCTTT
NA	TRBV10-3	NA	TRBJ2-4	CAISAGEPNIQYF	TGTGCCATCTCGGCTGGGGAGCCAAACATTCAGTACTTC
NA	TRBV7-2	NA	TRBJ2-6	CASSSGRSGANVLTF	TGTGCCAGCAGCTCGGGGAGGAGCGGGGCCAACGTCCTGACTTTC
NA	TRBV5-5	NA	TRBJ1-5	CATGEKDTKPNQPQHF	TGTGCCACCGGCGAAAAGGACACGAAGCCCAATCAGCCCCAGCATTTT
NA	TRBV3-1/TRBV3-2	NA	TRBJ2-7	CASSQGTRGFSYEQYF	TGTGCCAGCAGCCAAGGGACTAGGGGGTTTTCCTACGAGCAGTACTTC
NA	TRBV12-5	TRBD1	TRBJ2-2	CASGFGPKDRQNTGELFF	TGTGCTAGTGGTTTTGGCCCAAAGGACAGGCAGAACACCGGGGAGCTGTTTTTT
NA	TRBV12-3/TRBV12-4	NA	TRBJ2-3	CASSLGEADTQYF	TGTGCCAGCAGTTTGGGCGAAGCAGATACGCAGTATTTT
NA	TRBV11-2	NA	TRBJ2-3	CASSLRTGISTDTQYF	TGTGCCAGCAGCCTAAGGACGGGAATAAGCACAGATACGCAGTATTTT
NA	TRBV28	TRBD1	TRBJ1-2	CASSRDRVDGYTF	TGTGCCAGCAGTCGTGACAGGGTTGATGGCTACACCTTC
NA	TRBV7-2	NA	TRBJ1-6	CACGGRVDSPLHF	TGTGCCTGTGGGGGCAGGGTGGATTCACCCCTCCACTTT
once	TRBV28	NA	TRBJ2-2	CASSRRGAGELFF	TGTGCCAGCAGTCGGAGAGGTGCCGGGGAGCTGTTTTTT
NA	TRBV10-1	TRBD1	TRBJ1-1	CAGQGTTEAFF	TGCGCCGGACAGGGGACCACTGAAGCTTTCTTT
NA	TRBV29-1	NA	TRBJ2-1	CSVDITFGGIF	TGCAGCGTCGACATAACATTCGGCGGGATCTTC
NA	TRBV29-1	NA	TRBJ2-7	CSVSPVAGSNGEQYF	TGCAGCGTTTCTCCTGTGGCAGGATCAAATGGCGAGCAGTACTTC
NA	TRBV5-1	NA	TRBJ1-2	CASSLGGREANYGYTF	TGCGCCAGCAGCTTGGGGGGCAGGGAAGCTAACTATGGCTACACCTTC
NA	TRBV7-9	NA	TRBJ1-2	CASSAPDSIYGYTF	TGTGCCAGCAGCGCCCCGGACAGTATCTATGGCTACACCTTC
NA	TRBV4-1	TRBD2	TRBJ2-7	CASSQGDAGRAYEQYF	TGCGCCAGCAGCCAAGGCGACGCGGGGAGGGCATACGAGCAGTACTTC
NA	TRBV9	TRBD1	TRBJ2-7	CASSPGQGVPYEQYF	TGTGCCAGCAGCCCTGGACAGGGTGTTCCCTACGAGCAGTACTTC
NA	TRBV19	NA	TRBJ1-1	CASSPGEYTEAFF	TGTGCCAGTAGTCCGGGGGAGTACACTGAAGCTTTCTTT
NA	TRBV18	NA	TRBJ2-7	CASSPPASTYEQYF	TGTGCCAGCTCACCCCCTGCGAGCACCTACGAGCAGTACTTC
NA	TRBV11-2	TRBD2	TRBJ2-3	CASSQAGGSTDTQYF	TGTGCCAGCAGCCAAGCGGGAGGGAGCACAGATACGCAGTATTTT
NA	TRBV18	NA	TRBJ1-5	CASSPDRSFSNQPQHF	TGTGCCAGCTCACCAGACAGGAGTTTTAGCAATCAGCCCCAGCATTTT
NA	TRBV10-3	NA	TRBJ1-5	CAARRALDQPQHF	TGTGCCGCACGCAGGGCCCTTGATCAGCCCCAGCATTTT
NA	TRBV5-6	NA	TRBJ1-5	CASSTTTQPQHF	TGTGCCAGCAGCACCACGACACAGCCCCAGCATTTT
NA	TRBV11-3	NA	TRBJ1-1	CASSLSGDHTEAFF	TGTGCCAGCAGCTTATCAGGGGATCACACTGAAGCTTTCTTT
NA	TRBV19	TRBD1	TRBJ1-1	CASSLTGGRTEAFF	TGTGCCAGTAGCCTTACAGGGGGGCGCACTGAAGCTTTCTTT
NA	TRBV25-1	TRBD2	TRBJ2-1	CASSEEGTSIEQFF	TGTGCCAGCAGTGAAGAAGGGACTAGTATTGAGCAGTTCTTC
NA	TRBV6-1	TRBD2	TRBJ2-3	CASSENQAGGFGNAGTDTQYF	TGTGCCAGCAGTGAAAATCAAGCGGGAGGTTTTGGTAACGCGGGCACAGATACGCAGTATTTT
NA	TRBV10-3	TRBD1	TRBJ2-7	CAISALAGGEQYF	TGTGCCATCAGTGCTTTGGCAGGGGGCGAGCAGTACTTC
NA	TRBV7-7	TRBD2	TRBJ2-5	CASSGSGRQETQYF	TGTGCTAGCAGCGGTAGCGGGAGACAAGAGACCCAGTACTTC
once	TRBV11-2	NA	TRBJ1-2	CASSKTRQAGGYTF	TGTGCCAGCAGCAAAACGCGGCAGGCGGGGGGCTACACCTTC
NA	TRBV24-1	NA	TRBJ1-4	CATSDSPGRDNEKLFF	TGTGCCACCAGTGACTCCCCAGGTCGGGATAATGAAAAACTGTTTTTT
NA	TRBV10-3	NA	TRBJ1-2	CAISEGIANYGYTF	TGTGCCATCAGTGAGGGTATAGCTAACTATGGCTACACCTTC
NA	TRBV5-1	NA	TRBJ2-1	CASSVEGPYNEQFF	TGCGCCAGCAGCGTGGAGGGGCCCTACAATGAGCAGTTCTTC
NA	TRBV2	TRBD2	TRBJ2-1	CASTGEMGGIHNEQFF	TGTGCCAGCACCGGAGAGATGGGAGGGATTCACAATGAGCAGTTCTTC
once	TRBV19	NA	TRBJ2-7	CASSMGAQVGEQYF	TGTGCCAGTAGTATGGGGGCTCAAGTCGGCGAGCAGTACTTC
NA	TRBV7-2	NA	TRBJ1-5	CASSPLPLLPQHF	TGTGCCAGCAGCCCCCTCCCGTTGTTGCCCCAGCATTTT
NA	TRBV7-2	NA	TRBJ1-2	CASSLAGGDVGYTF	TGTGCCAGCAGCTTAGCTGGGGGCGACGTTGGCTACACCTTC
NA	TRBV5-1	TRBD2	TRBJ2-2	CASSSAGVSATGELFF	TGCGCCAGCAGCTCAGCGGGAGTCTCGGCCACCGGGGAGCTGTTTTTT
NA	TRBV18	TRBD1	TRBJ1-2	CASSPPMGQAYGYTF	TGTGCCAGCTCACCACCGATGGGACAGGCCTATGGCTACACCTTC
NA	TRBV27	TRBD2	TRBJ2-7	CASRVGLAIHYEQYF	TGTGCCAGCAGAGTCGGACTAGCGATCCACTACGAGCAGTACTTC
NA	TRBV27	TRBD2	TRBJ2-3	CASSLFAGVRTDTQYF	TGTGCCAGCAGTTTATTTGCGGGAGTCAGGACAGATACGCAGTATTTT